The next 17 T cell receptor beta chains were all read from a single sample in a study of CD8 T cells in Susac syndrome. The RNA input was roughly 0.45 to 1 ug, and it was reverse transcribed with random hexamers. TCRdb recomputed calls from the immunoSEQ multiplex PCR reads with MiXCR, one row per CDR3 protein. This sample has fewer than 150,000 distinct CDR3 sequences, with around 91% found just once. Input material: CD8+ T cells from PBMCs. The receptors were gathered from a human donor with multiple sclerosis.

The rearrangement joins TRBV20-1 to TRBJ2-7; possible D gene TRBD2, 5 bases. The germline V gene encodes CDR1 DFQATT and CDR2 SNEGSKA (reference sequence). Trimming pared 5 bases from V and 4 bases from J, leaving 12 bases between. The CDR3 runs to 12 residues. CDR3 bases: TGCAGTGCTTCCACCCAGCGGTACGAGCAGTACTTC. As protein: CSASTQRYEQYF.

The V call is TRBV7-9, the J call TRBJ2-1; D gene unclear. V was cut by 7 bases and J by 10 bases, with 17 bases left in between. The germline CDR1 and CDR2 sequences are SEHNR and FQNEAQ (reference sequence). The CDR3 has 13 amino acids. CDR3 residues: CASTLGLDEEQFF. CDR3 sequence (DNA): TGTGCCAGCACCCTGGGGTTAGACGAGGAGCAGTTCTTC.

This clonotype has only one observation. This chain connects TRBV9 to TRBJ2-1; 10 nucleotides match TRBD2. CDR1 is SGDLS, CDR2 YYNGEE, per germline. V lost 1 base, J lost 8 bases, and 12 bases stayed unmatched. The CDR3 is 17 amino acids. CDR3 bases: TGTGCCAGCAGCGTAAATCCTAGCGGGAGCGTTGTGGATGAGCAGTTCTTC. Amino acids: CASSVNPSGSVVDEQFF.

The CDR3 region has the DNA TGTGCCAGCAGTCTTAGGACGGAAATTGCACATCAAGAGACCCAGTACTTC. It codes for CASSLRTEIAHQETQYF. V and J are TRBV28 and TRBJ2-5; the D is unclear. This CDR3 is 17 amino acids long. Trimming stripped 5 bases from V and 2 bases from J, with 21 bases between. The germline V gene has CDR1 MDHEN and CDR2 SYDVKM.

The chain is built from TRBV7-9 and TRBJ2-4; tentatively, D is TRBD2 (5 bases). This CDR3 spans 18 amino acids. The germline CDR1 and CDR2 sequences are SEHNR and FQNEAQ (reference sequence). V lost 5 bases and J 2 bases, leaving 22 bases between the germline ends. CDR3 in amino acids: CASSRGPKSSVSKNIQYF. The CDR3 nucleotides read TGTGCCAGCAGCCGAGGGCCAAAGAGTTCTGTGTCCAAAAACATTCAGTACTTC.

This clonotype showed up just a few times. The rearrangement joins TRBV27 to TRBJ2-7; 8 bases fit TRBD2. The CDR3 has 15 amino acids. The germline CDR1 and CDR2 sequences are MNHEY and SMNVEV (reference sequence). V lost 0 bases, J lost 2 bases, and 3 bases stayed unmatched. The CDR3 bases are TGTGCCAGCAGTTTATCAGCGGGAGAAACCTACGAGCAGTACTTC. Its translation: CASSLSAGETYEQYF.

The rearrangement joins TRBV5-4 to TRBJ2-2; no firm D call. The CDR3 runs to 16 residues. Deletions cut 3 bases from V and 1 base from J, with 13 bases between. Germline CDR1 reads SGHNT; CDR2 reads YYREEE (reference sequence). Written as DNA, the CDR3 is TGTGCCAGCAGCTCACCTTCGTCCTTGAACACCGGGGAGCTGTTTTTT. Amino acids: CASSSPSSLNTGELFF.

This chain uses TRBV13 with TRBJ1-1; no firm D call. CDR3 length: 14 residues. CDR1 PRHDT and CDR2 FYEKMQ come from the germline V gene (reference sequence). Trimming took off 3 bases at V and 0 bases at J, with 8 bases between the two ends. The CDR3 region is CASSFPTMNTEAFF. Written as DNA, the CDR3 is TGTGCCAGCAGCTTTCCCACGATGAACACTGAAGCTTTCTTT.

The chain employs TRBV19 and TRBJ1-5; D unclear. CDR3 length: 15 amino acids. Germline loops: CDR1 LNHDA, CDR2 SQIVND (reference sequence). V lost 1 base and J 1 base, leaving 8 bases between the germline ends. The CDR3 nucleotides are TGTGCCAGTAGTATAGTCGGATTCAGCAATCAGCCCCAGCATTTT. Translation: CASSIVGFSNQPQHF.

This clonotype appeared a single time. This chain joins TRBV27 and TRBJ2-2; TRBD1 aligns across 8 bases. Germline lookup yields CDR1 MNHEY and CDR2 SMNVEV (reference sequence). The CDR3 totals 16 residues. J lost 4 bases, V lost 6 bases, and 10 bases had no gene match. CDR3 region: CASSGRDRISTGELFF. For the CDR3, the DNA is TGTGCCAGCAGCGGCCGGGACAGGATAAGCACCGGGGAGCTGTTTTTT.

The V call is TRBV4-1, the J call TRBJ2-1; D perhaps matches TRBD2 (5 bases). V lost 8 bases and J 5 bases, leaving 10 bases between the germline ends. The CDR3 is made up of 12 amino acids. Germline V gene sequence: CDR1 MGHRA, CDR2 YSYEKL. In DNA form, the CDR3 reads TGCGCCAGCGCGGAGGAGGACAATGAGCAGTTCTTC. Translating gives CASAEEDNEQFF.

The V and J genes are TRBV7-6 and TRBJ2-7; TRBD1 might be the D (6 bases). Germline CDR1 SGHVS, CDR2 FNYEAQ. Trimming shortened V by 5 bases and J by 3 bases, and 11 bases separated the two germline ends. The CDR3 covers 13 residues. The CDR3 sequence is CASSMTGNYEQYF. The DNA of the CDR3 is TGTGCCAGCAGCATGACAGGAAACTACGAGCAGTACTTC.

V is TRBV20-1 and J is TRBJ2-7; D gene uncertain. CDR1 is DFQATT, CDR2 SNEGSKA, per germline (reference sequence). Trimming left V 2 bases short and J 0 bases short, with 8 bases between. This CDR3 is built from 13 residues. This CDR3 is CSARLSLSYEQYF. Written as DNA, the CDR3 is TGCAGTGCTAGACTTTCCCTCTCCTACGAGCAGTACTTC.

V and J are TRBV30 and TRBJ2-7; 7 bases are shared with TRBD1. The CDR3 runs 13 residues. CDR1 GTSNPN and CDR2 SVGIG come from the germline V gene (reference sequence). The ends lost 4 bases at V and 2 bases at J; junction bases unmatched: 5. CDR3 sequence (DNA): TGTGCCTGGAAGCCCGGGACAGCCTACGAGCAGTACTTC. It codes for CAWKPGTAYEQYF. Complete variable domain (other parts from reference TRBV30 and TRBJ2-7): SQTIHQWPATLVQPVGSPLSLECTVEGTSNPNLYWYRQAAGRGLQLLFYSVGIGQISSEVPQNLSASRPQDRQFILSSKKLLLSDSGFYLCAWKPGTAYEQYFGPGTRLTVT.

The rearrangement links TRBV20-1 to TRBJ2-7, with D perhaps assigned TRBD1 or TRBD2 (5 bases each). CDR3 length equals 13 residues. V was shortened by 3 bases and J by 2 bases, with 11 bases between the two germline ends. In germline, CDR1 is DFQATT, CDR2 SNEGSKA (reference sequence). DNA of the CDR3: TGCAGTGCTAGGGGGCGGGCCACCTACGAGCAGTACTTC. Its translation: CSARGRATYEQYF.

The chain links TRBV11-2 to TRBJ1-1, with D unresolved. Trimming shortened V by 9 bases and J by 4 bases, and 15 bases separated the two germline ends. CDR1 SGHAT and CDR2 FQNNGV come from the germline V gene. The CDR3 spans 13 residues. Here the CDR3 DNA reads TGTGCCAGTTTGGGCCTTGACATCACTGAAGCTTTCTTT. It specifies CASLGLDITEAFF.

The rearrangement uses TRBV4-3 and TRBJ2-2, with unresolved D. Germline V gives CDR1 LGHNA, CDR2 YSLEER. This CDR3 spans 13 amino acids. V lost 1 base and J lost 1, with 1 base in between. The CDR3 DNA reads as TGCGCCAGCAGCCAAGGGAACACCGGGGAGCTGTTTTTT. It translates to CASSQGNTGELFF.